These 26 T cell receptor beta chains were sequenced from one sample in a study of blood T cell repertoires in COVID-19 (dated by TCRdb to 2020 to 2022). The library came from the immunoSEQ multiplex PCR assay. Here the immuneACCESS table is served through TCRdb, limited to in-frame sequences with V and J called. Missing clones are a known gap in these copies; in checked studies unresolved V genes cover under half, and the rest lacks a known reason. Here the sample has 110,000 or so clones; 80% to 90% occur a single time. The ten largest clones represent more than 8% of the sample. The sequenced material came from peripheral blood. Every receptor here comes from a woman aged 65 to 85 with acute or convalescent COVID-19.

The chain joins TRBV11-2 to TRBJ2-3, with 10 bases lining up with TRBD2. The CDR3 spans 15 residues. Germline V gene lookup returns CDR1 SGHAT and CDR2 FQNNGV. The trim removed 6 bases at V and 4 bases at J, leaving 7 bases unmatched. CDR3 amino acids: CASSWGAGGPDTQYF. The DNA of the CDR3 is TGTGCCAGCAGTTGGGGAGCGGGGGGGCCAGATACGCAGTATTTT.

The CDR3, as DNA: TGCAGCGTCTCCTCAGGGGGCGCCCAACAGCCCCAGCATTTT. As protein: CSVSSGGAQQPQHF. This sequence joins TRBV29-1 and TRBJ1-5; the match to TRBD1 covers 8 bases. The V and J ends lost 6 bases and 7 bases, in that order; junction bases with no gene match: 11. CDR1 is SQVTM, CDR2 ANQGSEA, per germline. This CDR3 region has 14 residues.

This chain links TRBV30 with TRBJ2-7, with 8 positions matching TRBD2. The germline V gene has CDR1 GTSNPN and CDR2 SVGIG (reference sequence). The CDR3 contains 13 residues. J lost 3 bases, V lost 3 bases, and 4 bases had no gene match. The DNA for the CDR3 is TGTGCCTGGAGAAGCGGGGGCGGCTACGAGCAGTACTTC. This gives the protein CAWRSGGGYEQYF. Full variable domain (rest looked up from reference TRBV30 and TRBJ2-7): SQTIHQWPATLVQPVGSPLSLECTVEGTSNPNLYWYRQAAGRGLQLLFYSVGIGQISSEVPQNLSASRPQDRQFILSSKKLLLSDSGFYLCAWRSGGGYEQYFGPGTRLTVT.

In DNA, the CDR3 is TGTGCCAGCAGGCTCGGACTAGGCGCCTACGAGCAGTACTTC. Residues: CASRLGLGAYEQYF. This chain uses TRBV27 with TRBJ2-7; 7 nucleotides agree with TRBD2. V dropped 6 bases and J dropped 2; count of bases not matched to a gene: 7. The CDR3 runs to 14 residues. Germline V lookup: CDR1 MNHEY, CDR2 SMNVEV (reference sequence).

The rearrangement uses TRBV6-2 or TRBV6-3 and TRBJ1-2; 8 nucleotides agree with TRBD1. This CDR3 is 14 amino acids long. The V gene end was trimmed by 2 bases and the J gene end by 6 bases; junction bases not matched to a gene: 5. Germline V lookup: CDR1 MNHEY, CDR2 SVGEGT. CDR3 sequence: CASSYDQGANGYTF. The CDR3 nucleotides read TGTGCCAGCAGTTACGACCAGGGGGCGAATGGCTACACCTTC.

This clone has more than one count but fewer than ten. This chain joins TRBV4-1 and TRBJ2-3; 10 bases agree with TRBD2. Trimming cost V 1 base and J 5 bases; bases outside gene matches: 9. The CDR3 spans 17 residues. Germline V gene lookup returns CDR1 MGHRA and CDR2 YSYEKL. The CDR3 nucleotides read TGCGCCAGCAGCCAAGGGGTCCTAGCGGGAGTGGTAGATACGCAGTATTTT. Amino acids: CASSQGVLAGVVDTQYF.

CDR3 coding DNA: TGTGCCAGCAGTTACTCGGACAGTTGGAACACTGAAGCTTTCTTT. This gives the protein CASSYSDSWNTEAFF. The chain couples TRBV6-2 or TRBV6-3 to TRBJ1-1, with a weak D call TRBD1 (6 bases). Germline V gene sequence: CDR1 MNHEY, CDR2 SVGEGT. The length of the CDR3 is 15 residues. The V and J ends lost 0 bases and 1 base respectively, with 9 bases between them.

This clone came up a few times. The gene calls are TRBV4-3 and TRBJ2-7; 7 nucleotides match TRBD2. Unmatched junction bases numbered 6, after V lost 1 base and J lost 3 bases. This CDR3 is built from 15 residues. Germline lookup yields CDR1 LGHNA and CDR2 YSLEER. CDR3 sequence reads: CASSQGWEGFYEQYF. The CDR3 DNA reads TGCGCCAGCAGCCAAGGTTGGGAGGGTTTCTACGAGCAGTACTTC.

This chain uses TRBV4-1 with TRBJ2-3, with D unclear. The CDR3 has 14 residues. CDR1 is MGHRA, CDR2 YSYEKL, per germline. The V and J ends lost 0 bases and 2 bases respectively, with 6 bases between them. The CDR3 DNA sequence: TGCGCCAGCAGCCAAGATGACTTCACAGATACGCAGTATTTT. Its protein is CASSQDDFTDTQYF.

V usage is TRBV5-4 and J usage is TRBJ2-4; 8 bases fit TRBD1. V was pared by 5 bases and J by 5 bases, with 3 bases of the junction left unmatched. The CDR3 contains 13 residues. Looked up from germline, CDR1 is SGHNT and CDR2 is YYREEE (reference sequence). The CDR3: CASSQGAENIQYF. In nucleotides, the CDR3 is TGTGCCAGCAGTCAGGGGGCCGAAAACATTCAGTACTTC.

This sequence joins TRBV3-1 (or the pseudogene TRBV3-2) and TRBJ2-7; a possible D gene is TRBD1 (6 bases). Germline assignment: CDR1 LGHDT and CDR2 YNNKEL (reference sequence). This CDR3 comprises 16 residues. Trimming cost V 4 bases and J 4 bases, with 20 bases left between them. This CDR3 reads CASSPHRQAIKYEQYF. CDR3 nucleotide sequence: TGTGCCAGCAGCCCCCACAGACAGGCCATAAAATACGAGCAGTACTTC.

V and J are TRBV12-5 and TRBJ2-5; 7 bases fit TRBD1. The germline V gene encodes CDR1 LGHNT and CDR2 FRNRAP. The CDR3 is 15 residues long. V dropped 6 bases and J dropped 2; count of bases not matched to a gene: 9. CDR3 DNA sequence: TGTGCTAGTGGACAGGGGCCAGTCGGGCAAGAGACCCAGTACTTC. Amino acid sequence: CASGQGPVGQETQYF.

The chain combines TRBV28 with TRBJ1-1, with 7 bases fitting TRBD1. Germline assignment: CDR1 MDHEN and CDR2 SYDVKM. This CDR3 has 16 residues. Trimming at V came to 2 bases and at J to 7 bases, leaving 13 bases not matched to a gene. DNA of the CDR3: TGTGCCAGCAGTTTAGTTCAGCAAAGACAGGGTGGTGAAGCTTTCTTT. This gives the protein CASSLVQQRQGGEAFF.

A single count supports this clone. The chain carries TRBV3-1 (or the pseudogene TRBV3-2) and TRBJ2-5; a weak D match, TRBD1 (6 bases). Germline-derived CDR1 and CDR2 are LGHDT and YNNKEL (reference sequence). Trimming pared 4 bases from V and 5 bases from J, leaving 17 bases between. The CDR3 consists of 15 residues. CDR3 coding DNA: TGTGCCAGCAGCCGGACAGCCGGCCTTTGGGAGACCCAGTACTTC. This encodes CASSRTAGLWETQYF.

This chain joins TRBV5-1 and TRBJ1-1; D is possibly TRBD1 (6 bases). The germline gives CDR1 SGHRS, CDR2 YFSETQ. This CDR3 has 15 amino acids. Trimming cost V 6 bases and J 4 bases, with 19 bases left between them. Here the CDR3 reads CASTGGGRASTEAFF. DNA for the CDR3: TGCGCCAGCACCGGGGGGGGCAGGGCGAGCACTGAAGCTTTCTTT.

The CDR3: CASSLRTGLGYGYTF. For the CDR3, the DNA is TGTGCCAGCAGCTTACGGACAGGGCTAGGGTATGGCTACACCTTC. The chain has TRBV7-8 and TRBJ1-2; 8 bases line up with TRBD1. This CDR3 region has 15 residues. Germline V gene sequence: CDR1 SGHVS, CDR2 FQNEAQ. V trimming: 2 bases; J trimming: 5 bases; junction bases outside the gene matches: 7.

The chain links TRBV4-3 to TRBJ2-3; TRBD1 matches at 8 bases. Looked up from germline, CDR1 is LGHNA and CDR2 is YSLEER. The V and J ends lost 3 bases and 10 bases, in that order; junction bases with no gene match: 6. CDR3 length: 13 amino acids. Here the CDR3 DNA reads TGCGCCAGCAGCCATCAGACAGGGGACCCGCAGTATTTT. This translates into CASSHQTGDPQYF.

The V call is TRBV6-5, the J call TRBJ1-2; 9 bases map to TRBD1. Germline V lookup: CDR1 MNHEY, CDR2 SVGAGI. This CDR3 has 14 residues. V was pared by 6 bases and J by 5 bases, with 7 bases of the junction left unmatched. The CDR3 nucleotides read TGTGCCAGCAGGAAGGGGACAGGGAGTTATGGCTACACCTTC. It translates to CASRKGTGSYGYTF.

The chain recombines TRBV6-5 with TRBJ1-1, with 11 positions matching TRBD1. CDR3 length: 15 residues. The J segment lost 8 bases and the V segment lost 5 bases, leaving 10 bases of the junction unmatched. Germline CDR1 reads MNHEY; CDR2 reads SVGAGI. CDR3 in DNA: TGTGCCAGCAGTCCCCCGGGACAGGGGGTTTGGGAAGCTTTCTTT. It encodes CASSPPGQGVWEAFF.

The chain uses TRBV28 and TRBJ2-3; 12 bases align to TRBD2. Germline-derived CDR1 and CDR2 are MDHEN and SYDVKM. This CDR3 spans 16 amino acids. V was pared by 6 bases and J by 0 bases, with 4 bases of the junction left unmatched. CDR3 in DNA: TGTGCCAGCAGCCGTACTAGCGGGAGGAGCACAGATACGCAGTATTTT. It yields the protein CASSRTSGRSTDTQYF.

This clone showed up just a few times. The CDR3 here is CASSFAPDSVYNSPLHF. CDR3 in DNA: TGTGCCAGCAGCTTCGCCCCGGACAGTGTGTATAATTCACCCCTCCACTTT. The V and J genes are TRBV7-9 and TRBJ1-6, with D perhaps TRBD1 (6 bases). Looked up from germline, CDR1 is SEHNR and CDR2 is FQNEAQ (reference sequence). The CDR3 length is 17 residues. The V and J ends lost 3 bases and 4 bases respectively, with 16 bases between them.

This clone was seen once. The chain combines TRBV11-2 with TRBJ1-1; D not resolved. V was shortened by 6 bases and J by 1 base, with 9 bases between the two germline ends. The CDR3 loop spans 13 amino acids. Germline-derived CDR1 and CDR2 are SGHAT and FQNNGV. The CDR3 bases are TGTGCCAGCAGTTTTATACAGAACACTGAAGCTTTCTTT. This translates into CASSFIQNTEAFF.

In nucleotides, the CDR3 is TGCGCCAGCAGCCGGGGTGGGGCGGATACGCAGTATTTT. Amino acids: CASSRGGADTQYF. The J gene is TRBJ2-3, the V gene TRBV4-3; the D gene is possibly TRBD1 (5 bases). The germline V and J ends were trimmed by 4 bases and 6 bases, with 11 bases remaining between them. The germline V gene encodes CDR1 LGHNA and CDR2 YSLEER. This CDR3 contains 13 residues.

CDR3 protein: CASGLGGGTEAFF. The CDR3 DNA follows: TGTGCCAGCGGCCTGGGGGGGGGCACTGAAGCTTTCTTT. This chain uses TRBV5-4 with TRBJ1-1; D perhaps matches TRBD1 (5 bases). Germline CDR1 and CDR2: SGHNT and YYREEE (reference sequence). Trimming took off 7 bases at V and 4 bases at J, with 14 bases between the two ends. The CDR3 spans 13 residues.

V usage is TRBV2 and J usage is TRBJ2-1, with D unresolved. Germline values: CDR1 SNHLY, CDR2 FYNNEI. V was cut by 1 base and J by 4 bases, with 5 bases left in between. CDR3 size: 13 residues. The CDR3 DNA sequence: TGTGCCAGCAGTGAAGGCCGGTACAATGAGCAGTTCTTC. Protein sequence: CASSEGRYNEQFF.

This rearrangement joins TRBV4-2 to TRBJ2-2, with 9 bases lining up with TRBD2. Germline CDR1 LGHNA, CDR2 YNFKEQ. The ends lost 4 bases at V and 5 bases at J; junction bases unmatched: 8. This CDR3 comprises 16 residues. In DNA form, the CDR3 reads TGTGCCAGCAGCCCAGTAGCGGGAGTAGAAACCGGGGAGCTGTTTTTT. Amino acids: CASSPVAGVETGELFF.